This T cell receptor beta chain was sequenced during a study of OX40 agonist ivuxolimab in advanced cancers. Findings and limits, study-wide: Some of the nonresponding patients also showed low levels of normalized T-cell clonal expansion.

This clone was picked up one time. Its target is unknown. Measured with immunoSEQ multiplex PCR; TCRdb has only the in-frame clones, and not every one. Here the sample spans roughly 24,000 clones, roughly 84% being singletons. The sequence was obtained from an adult with an advanced solid tumor such as melanoma, head and neck, liver or kidney cancer. Sequences were derived from CD4+ or CD8+ T cells sorted from blood, sampled in a trial of the OX40 agonist ivuxolimab.

CDR3 sequence reads: CASRVVGQGFTEAFF. The CDR3 region has the DNA TGTGCCAGCAGAGTGGTCGGGCAGGGTTTCACTGAAGCTTTCTTT. The chain employs TRBV7-8 and TRBJ1-1, with D perhaps matching TRBD1 (5 bases). Trimming cost V 6 bases and J 4 bases, with 18 bases left between them. The V gene's germline CDR1 is SGHVS and CDR2 FQNEAQ. CDR3 length: 15 residues.